This section outlines one T cell receptor beta chain sequence together with its context. The length of the CDR3 is 16 residues. The germline V gene encodes CDR1 GTSNPN and CDR2 SVGIG (reference sequence). V gave up 5 bases and J gave up 3 bases; unmatched junction bases: 15. Terminally differentiated effector memory CD45RA+ cells were left out of the naive CD8 fraction, which was CD45RO-negative and positively selected for CCR7. These data originate in a study of shared clonotypes between healthy human individuals. Replicate PCRs from sorted subsets contained around 200 ng DNA, which is around 29,000 T cell genomes. Sequencing used immunoSEQ multiplex PCR; TCRdb keeps in-frame clones, though not all of them. The data hold about 2 million clones, with approximately 94% observed a single time.

Material for sequencing was naive CD8+ T cells sorted from blood. This clonotype originated in a man aged 18-30 years in good health. The V gene is TRBV30, the J gene TRBJ2-7; TRBD1 agrees at 8 bases. CDR3 DNA sequence: TGTGCCTGGGCAGGGGGCGCAGATTTTAGGGGCTACGAGCAGTACTTC. Translating it yields CAWAGGADFRGYEQYF.